The 29 T cell receptor beta chains reported below all come from one sample, sequenced in a study of T-cell memory formation after mild COVID-19. From the 5' RACE reads, TCRdb called clonotypes with MiXCR, one entry per CDR3 protein. The repertoire includes approximately 560,000 distinct CDR3 sequences, 15% to 20% of them detected once, and just over 8% sits in the top ten. The specimen was PBMCs or a T cell subset sorted from them (not recorded which). The receptors were sampled from an adult woman who had mild COVID-19 (a few samples of this study predate the infection). Cell type and time point are not known.

The V and J genes are TRBV15 and TRBJ2-1; the D call may be TRBD1 or TRBD2 (6 bases each). CDR3 length: 15 residues. From germline, CDR1 is LNHNV and CDR2 YYDKDF (reference sequence). The V end was cut by 2 bases, the J end by 5 bases, with 13 bases between. CDR3 nucleotide sequence: TGTGCCACCAGCAGATCGGGGGCAGTACACAATGAGCAGTTCTTC. It is translated as CATSRSGAVHNEQFF.

The chain links TRBV4-1 to TRBJ2-1; D gene ambiguous. This CDR3 has 16 amino acids. Germline CDR1 and CDR2: MGHRA and YSYEKL. Trimming took 3 bases from V and 0 from J, leaving 12 bases between them. DNA of the CDR3: TGCGCCAGCAGCCACGTTACAATGAGCTCCTACAATGAGCAGTTCTTC. Translated: CASSHVTMSSYNEQFF.

The sample holds a few counts of this clonotype. This chain links TRBV15 with TRBJ2-1; 10 bases line up with TRBD1. Germline V gene sequence: CDR1 LNHNV, CDR2 YYDKDF (reference sequence). This CDR3 is built from 16 residues. The V and J ends lost 3 bases and 6 bases, in that order; junction bases with no gene match: 8. CDR3 amino acids: CATSRAEGTGANEQFF. CDR3 coding DNA: TGTGCCACCAGCAGGGCTGAGGGGACAGGGGCCAATGAGCAGTTCTTC.

The CDR3 DNA follows: TGTGCCAGCAGCTCCCCCGGCGGGAGAACCGGGGAGCTGTTTTTT. This codes for CASSSPGGRTGELFF. The V call is TRBV7-3, the J call TRBJ2-2; 7 bases are shared with TRBD2. This CDR3 comprises 15 residues. Trimming at V came to 4 bases and at J to 5 bases, leaving 7 bases not matched to a gene. Germline CDR1 is SGHTA and CDR2 is FQGTGA.

This chain's CDR3 is CASSLGGVRDRGWDTEAFF. CDR3 DNA: TGTGCCAGCAGCTTAGGAGGTGTGAGGGACAGGGGTTGGGACACTGAAGCTTTCTTT. The chain joins TRBV7-8 to TRBJ1-1; 10 bases align to TRBD1. Trimming removed 1 base from V and 3 bases from J; junction bases left unmatched: 14. In germline, CDR1 is SGHVS, CDR2 FQNEAQ. This CDR3 has 19 amino acids. Supplemented by reference TRBV7-8 and TRBJ1-1, the full variable domain reads GAGVSQSPRYKVAKRGQDVALRCDPISGHVSLFWYQQALGQGPEFLTYFQNEAQLDKSGLPSDRFFAERPEGSVSTLKIQRTQQEDSAVYLCASSLGGVRDRGWDTEAFFGQGTRLTVV.

This clonotype showed up just a few times. The chain combines TRBV20-1 with TRBJ2-3; TRBD2 aligns across 12 bases. The J segment lost 4 bases and the V segment lost 2 bases, leaving 4 bases of the junction unmatched. This CDR3 contains 15 residues. Germline V CDR1 and CDR2: DFQATT, SNEGSKA (reference sequence). This CDR3 is CSARLLAGGADTQYF. The CDR3, as DNA: TGCAGTGCTAGACTACTAGCGGGAGGCGCAGATACGCAGTATTTT.

The chain combines TRBV12-3 or TRBV12-4 with TRBJ2-7; 9 bases are shared with TRBD1. The CDR3 runs to 14 residues. The ends lost 8 bases at V and 4 bases at J; junction bases unmatched: 9. This chain's CDR3 is CASPPGTGPYEQYF. The CDR3 nucleotides are TGTGCCAGCCCACCTGGGACAGGGCCGTACGAGCAGTACTTC.

J is TRBJ2-3 and V is TRBV6-2 or TRBV6-3, with 8 bases lining up with TRBD2. CDR1 and CDR2 from the germline V gene are MNHEY and SVGEGT. CDR3 length: 21 residues. With 2 bases clipped from V and 0 bases from J, the junction kept 19 bases outside the gene matches. CDR3 region: CASSYIAGGPSFITSTDTQYF. The CDR3 region has the DNA TGTGCCAGCAGTTACATCGCGGGAGGCCCTTCCTTTATTACTAGCACAGATACGCAGTATTTT.

This clonotype was counted many times. The chain uses TRBV7-8 and TRBJ2-7; D possibly uses TRBD1 or TRBD2 (6 bases each). The germline V and J ends were trimmed by 4 bases and 2 bases, with 21 bases remaining between them. This CDR3 has 17 residues. CDR1 SGHVS and CDR2 FQNEAQ come from the germline V gene. The CDR3 region has the DNA TGTGCCAGCAGCTCACCTACCGGGGGCACAAATACCTACGAGCAGTACTTC. Translated, it gives CASSSPTGGTNTYEQYF.

This clonotype turned up a few times. V usage is TRBV5-1 and J usage is TRBJ2-7; 8 bases match TRBD1. Losses at the gene ends were 0 bases for V and 5 bases for J; bases not matched to a gene: 4. In germline, CDR1 is SGHRS, CDR2 YFSETQ. CDR3 length: 14 amino acids. The CDR3 DNA reads TGCGCCAGCAGCTTGGTTCAGGGGGCGGACGAGCAGTACTTC. Translating gives CASSLVQGADEQYF.

The table lists this clonotype with a few counts. The V and J genes are TRBV7-2 and TRBJ2-3; a possible D gene is TRBD2 (6 bases). Germline V gives CDR1 SGHTA, CDR2 FQGNSA. The CDR3 has 16 amino acids. The V gene lost 7 bases and the J gene lost 4 bases, with 21 bases spanning the gap. In DNA, the CDR3 is TGTGCCAGCAAACCCCGGCGGGACCAACCCCCAGATACGCAGTATTTT. Translation gives CASKPRRDQPPDTQYF.

The CDR3 DNA sequence: TGTGCCAGCAGTTGGGGACCGTCGAACACTGAAGCTTTCTTT. Translating gives CASSWGPSNTEAFF. This chain joins TRBV27 and TRBJ1-1, with TRBD1 as a possible D gene (5 bases). This CDR3 has 14 residues. With 4 bases removed from V and 1 base from J, the gap between germline ends came to 10 bases. Germline CDR1 reads MNHEY; CDR2 reads SMNVEV (reference sequence).

The CDR3 nucleotides read TGTGCCAGCTCCTTATTAGGGGGTCAGGGGGCGTATGGCTACACCTTC. It specifies CASSLLGGQGAYGYTF. V gene TRBV6-5 combines with J gene TRBJ1-2; 8 nucleotides align to TRBD1. CDR1 and CDR2 (germline): MNHEY, SVGAGI. Trimming cost V 8 bases and J 5 bases; bases outside gene matches: 16. This CDR3 contains 16 residues.

This rearrangement joins TRBV7-3 to TRBJ2-2; D uncertain. Trimming removed 0 bases at V and 6 bases at J, with 5 bases between. This CDR3 is 13 amino acids long. Germline V CDR1 and CDR2: SGHTA, FQGTGA. The DNA of the CDR3 is TGTGCCAGCAGCTTAACACCGGCCGGGGAGCTGTTTTTT. It translates to CASSLTPAGELFF.

The CDR3 is CASSSSTSGRVEQYF. CDR3 coding DNA: TGCGCCAGCAGCTCTTCAACTAGCGGGAGGGTTGAGCAGTACTTC. This chain joins TRBV5-1 and TRBJ2-7, with 13 bases identical to TRBD2. Germline V gives CDR1 SGHRS, CDR2 YFSETQ. The CDR3 spans 15 residues. The ends lost 3 bases at V and 7 bases at J; junction bases unmatched: 7.

This clonotype was counted a few times. V is TRBV7-2 and J is TRBJ2-7, with 11 bases fitting TRBD1. CDR3 length: 13 amino acids. The V gene's germline CDR1 is SGHTA and CDR2 FQGNSA. The V and J ends lost 11 bases and 0 bases, in that order; junction bases with no gene match: 3. As DNA, the CDR3 is TGTGCCTCGGGGACAGGGGGCTCCTACGAGCAGTACTTC. This gives the protein CASGTGGSYEQYF.

This clonotype was detected a few times. V usage is TRBV6-5 and J usage is TRBJ2-7; D might be TRBD2 (5 bases). Trimming stripped 6 bases from V and 1 base from J, with 13 bases between. The CDR3 totals 14 residues. The V gene's germline CDR1 is MNHEY and CDR2 SVGAGI. The CDR3 DNA follows: TGTGCCAGCAGGCGCGGACTCGCTTCCTACGAGCAGTACTTC. Translating gives CASRRGLASYEQYF.

Here the CDR3 reads CASTAGYEQYF. The CDR3 DNA reads as TGTGCCAGCACCGCCGGCTACGAGCAGTACTTC. The V and J genes are TRBV3-1 and TRBJ2-7; no firm D call. The CDR3 has 11 residues. V was clipped by 7 bases and J by 3 bases, with 7 bases between them. Germline assignment: CDR1 LGHDT and CDR2 YNNKEL (reference sequence).

The rearrangement uses TRBV5-5 and TRBJ2-3; 7 bases align to TRBD1. The CDR3 is 18 amino acids. The V segment lost 0 bases and the J segment 0 bases; nucleotides outside the gene matches: 10. Per the germline V gene, CDR1 is SGHKS and CDR2 is YYEKEE (reference sequence). Here the CDR3 DNA reads TGTGCCAGCAGCTTGGAGGTTCCCCTGGACAGGAGCACAGATACGCAGTATTTT. Translating gives CASSLEVPLDRSTDTQYF.

The chain combines TRBV18 with TRBJ1-2; maybe TRBD1 (5 bases). Trimming left V 0 bases short and J 5 bases short, with 13 bases between. The CDR3 length is 15 residues. Germline V lookup: CDR1 KGHSH, CDR2 LQKENI. The DNA for the CDR3 is TGTGCCAGCTCACCACCACCCGGGACGAATTATGGCTACACCTTC. It yields the protein CASSPPPGTNYGYTF.

The chain employs TRBV27 and TRBJ2-7; the D gene is possibly TRBD2 (6 bases). This CDR3 has 15 amino acids. CDR1 is MNHEY and CDR2 is SMNVEV in the germline V gene (reference sequence). Trimming stripped 7 bases from V and 3 bases from J, with 19 bases between. The CDR3 DNA sequence: TGTGCCAGCAACCCCGGTGGTAGCGGATACTACGAGCAGTACTTC. Its translation is CASNPGGSGYYEQYF.

This clonotype has just a few counts. The chain has TRBV18 and TRBJ2-1, with a weak D call TRBD1 (6 bases). CDR1 KGHSH and CDR2 LQKENI come from the germline V gene. V was clipped by 5 bases and J by 3 bases, with 8 bases between them. The CDR3 spans 13 residues. This chain's CDR3 is CASSTQGYNEQFF. The CDR3 coding sequence is TGTGCCAGCTCAACACAGGGCTACAATGAGCAGTTCTTC.

The chain carries TRBV3-1 and TRBJ1-2, with 11 bases lining up with TRBD1. Losses at the gene ends were 3 bases for V and 4 bases for J; bases not matched to a gene: 4. CDR1 and CDR2 from the germline V gene are LGHDT and YNNKEL (reference sequence). The CDR3 loop spans 15 amino acids. CDR3 loop: CASSQGQGVRYGYTF. For the CDR3, the DNA is TGTGCCAGCAGCCAGGGACAGGGGGTTCGCTATGGCTACACCTTC.

This clonotype was seen more than once but under ten times. V and J are TRBV7-6 and TRBJ2-1, with 9 bases aligning to TRBD1. The germline gives CDR1 SGHVS, CDR2 FNYEAQ. This CDR3 has 16 amino acids. J gave up 4 bases and V 1 base, and 5 bases lay outside the gene matches. CDR3 nucleotides: TGTGCCAGCAGCTTAGGGGGGACAGGGAGGTACAATGAGCAGTTCTTC. Translating it yields CASSLGGTGRYNEQFF.

This clonotype appeared a few times. This chain connects TRBV24-1 to TRBJ2-1; D unresolved. This CDR3 comprises 11 residues. V was shortened by 9 bases and J by 7 bases, with 9 bases between the two germline ends. Germline CDR1 and CDR2: KGHDR and SFDVKD. The CDR3 DNA reads TGTGCCACCGTCGCGGAGAATGAGCAGTTCTTC. Translation: CATVAENEQFF.

This clonotype was seen more than once but under ten times. The chain has TRBV3-1 and TRBJ2-7; a weak D match, TRBD1 (7 bases). CDR1 is LGHDT, CDR2 YNNKEL, per germline (reference sequence). This CDR3 has 14 residues. V was clipped by 1 base and J by 7 bases, with 14 bases between them. The CDR3 reads CASSQVGGAGEQYF. DNA of the CDR3: TGTGCCAGCAGCCAAGTAGGGGGCGCGGGGGAGCAGTACTTC.

This clonotype was seen only a few times. V usage is TRBV2 and J usage is TRBJ1-2, with D possibly TRBD1 on 6 matching bases. The CDR3 length is 14 residues. Deletions cut 6 bases from V and 3 bases from J, with 14 bases between. Germline V CDR1 and CDR2: SNHLY, FYNNEI. This chain's CDR3 is CASSLKQGDYGYTF. CDR3 nucleotide sequence: TGTGCCAGCAGCCTTAAACAGGGAGACTATGGCTACACCTTC.

This clonotype was picked up a small number of times. The chain is built from TRBV11-3 and TRBJ1-1; 7 bases match TRBD1. This CDR3 is 12 amino acids long. The V gene end was trimmed by 5 bases and the J gene end by 11 bases; junction bases not matched to a gene: 8. CDR1 SGHNT and CDR2 YENEEA come from the germline V gene. The CDR3 loop reads CASSPPGQRAFF. DNA for the CDR3: TGTGCCAGCAGCCCCCCGGGACAGCGGGCTTTCTTT.

The chain combines TRBV20-1 with TRBJ1-2; D ambiguous. This CDR3 region has 13 residues. The germline gives CDR1 DFQATT, CDR2 SNEGSKA (reference sequence). Trimming removed 4 bases from V and 1 base from J, with 10 bases in between. The CDR3 sequence: CSAMGLLNYGYTF. DNA for the CDR3: TGCAGTGCTATGGGCCTTCTTAACTATGGCTACACCTTC.